These 7 T cell receptor beta chains came from one sample sequenced in a study of blood T cell repertoires in COVID-19. Assay: immunoSEQ multiplex PCR; the TCRdb copy retains only in-frame clones and omits some. The table lists approximately 70,000 clones, approximately 73% of them singletons. The sample was peripheral blood. The receptors shown here come from a man in his sixties with COVID-19, enrolled during active disease.

The genes are TRBV4-1 and TRBJ2-7; 13 bases map to TRBD2. Germline V gene data show CDR1 as MGHRA and CDR2 as YSYEKL. V shed 4 bases, J shed 7 bases, and the junction held 16 bases outside the gene matches. This CDR3 has 18 residues. The CDR3: CASSPRDGRLAGGREQYF. The CDR3 region has the DNA TGCGCCAGCAGCCCCCGGGACGGTCGACTAGCGGGAGGCCGGGAGCAGTACTTC.

This clone was observed a few times. The J gene is TRBJ2-7, the V gene TRBV4-1; TRBD1 matches at 9 bases. Trimming at V came to 0 bases and at J to 6 bases, leaving 6 bases not matched to a gene. Germline CDR1 MGHRA, CDR2 YSYEKL. This CDR3 region has 15 residues. The CDR3 spells CASSQEGTGLREQYF. For the CDR3, the DNA is TGCGCCAGCAGCCAAGAAGGGACAGGGCTCCGCGAGCAGTACTTC.

This chain connects TRBV4-1 to TRBJ1-5, with D uncertain. Germline V CDR1 and CDR2: MGHRA, YSYEKL. Trimming took off 1 base at V and 4 bases at J, with 17 bases between the two ends. The CDR3 is 17 residues long. The CDR3 nucleotides are TGCGCCAGCAGCCAAGGGAGGGTATCCATAATTAATCAGCCCCAGCATTTT. Translated: CASSQGRVSIINQPQHF.

The chain employs TRBV29-1 and TRBJ2-7; D perhaps matches TRBD1 (5 bases). V shed 4 bases and J shed 5 bases, with 12 bases lying between them. Germline CDR1 and CDR2: SQVTM and ANQGSEA. The length of the CDR3 is 12 residues. CDR3 DNA: TGCAGCGTTGGGGGCAACACCCACGAGCAGTACTTC. It codes for CSVGGNTHEQYF.

The chain uses TRBV5-1 and TRBJ2-2; perhaps TRBD2 as D (6 bases). The CDR3 is 15 residues long. V was pared by 1 base and J by 0 bases, with 7 bases between. The germline V gene encodes CDR1 SGHRS and CDR2 YFSETQ. For the CDR3, the DNA is TGCGCCAGCAGCTTGTCGGGGGCGAACACCGGGGAGCTGTTTTTT. This codes for CASSLSGANTGELFF. The variable domain in full, completed from reference TRBV5-1 and TRBJ2-2, reads KAGVTQTPRYLIKTRGQQVTLSCSPISGHRSVSWYQQTPGQGLQFLFEYFSETQRNKGNFPGRFSGRQFSNSRSEMNVSTLELGDSALYLCASSLSGANTGELFFGEGSRLTVL.

The V and J genes are TRBV14 and TRBJ2-6, with 9 nucleotides matching TRBD1. Germline CDR1 reads SGHDN; CDR2 reads FVKESK. J lost 0 bases, V lost 4 bases, and 7 bases had no gene match. The CDR3 spans 18 residues. CDR3 bases: TGTGCCAGCAGCCCGGACAGGGGTTATCGCTCTGGGGCCAACGTCCTGACTTTC. Its translation is CASSPDRGYRSGANVLTF.

The chain couples TRBV4-1 to TRBJ1-1; D perhaps matches TRBD1 (5 bases). V shed 0 bases and J shed 5 bases, with 7 bases lying between them. The germline CDR1 and CDR2 sequences are MGHRA and YSYEKL. The CDR3 runs to 13 residues. CDR3 DNA sequence: TGCGCCAGCAGCCAAGATTCAGGGACTGAAGCTTTCTTT. This encodes CASSQDSGTEAFF.